Detailed here is one T cell receptor beta chain. The protocol was immunoSEQ multiplex PCR, while the TCRdb copy is restricted to in-frame clones and leaves out a portion. The table includes about 1.1 million clones, roughly 80% detected once. This entry is derived from a study of shared clonotypes between healthy human individuals. Germline assignment: CDR1 GTSNPN and CDR2 SVGIG (reference sequence). The CDR3 runs to 14 residues. The V and J ends lost 5 bases and 0 bases respectively, with 8 bases between them. Sequenced input: memory CD4+ T cells from PBMCs. Described subset: CD45RA-negative fraction. V gene TRBV30 combines with J gene TRBJ2-6; D is uncertain. The clonotype originates from a man aged 18 to 30 in good health. Some clones in this sample may be carry-over from other donors' samples. The CDR3 DNA reads as TGTGCCTGGGTCCAAGGCTCTGGGGCCAACGTCCTGACTTTC. It is translated as CAWVQGSGANVLTF.